This T cell receptor (beta chain) derives from a study of blood T cell repertoires in COVID-19. CDR1 is LNHDA, CDR2 SQIVND, per germline (reference sequence). The CDR3 covers 15 residues. The junction had 9 bases not matched to a gene; V was cut back by 5 bases and J by 6 bases. Per the authors' pipeline: Amplification of reference gene primers was used by the study to estimate nucleated cell counts. Profiled with immunoSEQ multiplex PCR; TCRdb holds only in-frame clones, not every one. V and J calls and clone size are as listed in that table; D and trimming were resolved from the DNA. The data contain around 150,000 clones, 90% of them singletons.

The TCR sequence derives from a man in his sixties with active or convalescent COVID-19. The sample consisted of peripheral blood. The gene calls are TRBV19 and TRBJ2-1, with 8 bases fitting TRBD1. The CDR3: CASSSGTGGFNEQFF. CDR3 nucleotides: TGTGCCAGTAGTTCGGGGACAGGAGGATTCAATGAGCAGTTCTTC.